This T cell receptor beta chain was observed in a study of blood T cells in healthy people across ages (dated by TCRdb to between 2014 and 2016). In terms of the full investigation: Template switching captured roughly one uniquely barcoded TCR beta cDNA molecule per two T cells in model experiments. Using deep sequencing normalized with unique cDNA molecular identifiers, the study measured how TCR beta repertoire diversity changes with age. Four age groups were formed from the donors: young (average around 15 years), middle-aged (more than 35), aged (62) and long-lived (approximately 80). The study analyzed two additional independent replicas of 1 million unique cDNA reads from the same blood draw for two donors, one aged 18 to 29 and one aged 80 or older. To avoid experimental bias, donors of different ages were spread randomly across the sequencing lanes.

Summary of the overall study and its limitations: There was a strong correlation between observed TCR beta diversity and the percentage of naive T cells measured by flow cytometry. Because profiling used bulk unsorted PBMCs, naive and antigen-experienced compartments could not be compared conclusively. Compared with the aged group, the long-lived group had more naive CD4+ T cells, fewer expanded clones and increased TCR diversity, suggesting age selection. Estimates of total diversity from one million sequenced T cells were regarded as lower bounds and underestimates. Because donor CMV infection status was unknown, age-related changes in expanded clonotypes were potentially confounded. Observed TCR beta diversity per million T cells fell roughly linearly with age, and a significant reduction was already apparent by age roughly 40.

V is shortened by 1 base, J by 6 bases, and the region joining them spans 14 bases. CDR1 is given as LNHNV and CDR2 as YYDKDF, both from the germline V gene (reference sequence). The CDR3, from cysteine to phenylalanine, totals 15 residues. Only CDR3 DNA remains: 45 bases, in frame from the first base. The donors were 40 or so Caucasian individuals from Russia, aged roughly 6 to 100 years, who were systemically healthy. Ten milliliters of peripheral blood were drawn from each donor into EDTA-treated Vacutainer tubes. Ficoll-Paque density-gradient centrifugation was used to isolate PBMCs, with at least 7 million obtained per sample. Trizol reagent was used to extract total RNA from PBMCs, with at least 6 micrograms per sample. Naive CD45RAhigh/CD27high T cell percentages were measured by flow cytometry on a PBMC aliquot from every donor. The method was 5' RACE. The data were produced on an Illumina HiSeq 2500. A second PCR of roughly 7 to 11 cycles was performed with a sample-barcoded 5' primer and a J-beta primer mix. Each TCR beta cDNA molecule received a unique molecular identifier from a template-switch 5' adaptor carrying 12 random nucleotides. Each sample yielded at least 3 million CDR3-containing paired-end reads. First-strand cDNA synthesis was performed from all RNA using the Mint cDNA synthesis kit, with priming by a TRBC-specific oligonucleotide. Following uracil-DNA glycosylase treatment, a first 18-cycle PCR with universal primers M1SS and BC2_uni_R was performed on all cDNA. From the authors' description of their analysis: For normalization, 1 million high-quality reads, each with a distinct molecular identifier, were randomly selected from each sample. Instead of being binned into consensus sequences, reads that shared molecular identifiers were thrown out. MiTCR, with a Q25 quality threshold and the strictest error-elimination algorithm, was used for CDR3 identification, clonotype clustering and error correction. A nonparametric unseen species model with Euler transformation was used to estimate a lower bound on total TCR beta diversity. TCRdb cleaned the public reads at Q25 with fastp, built clones with MiXCR and kept in-frame beta chains. Entries are consolidated by CDR3 protein sequence, retaining the most common genes and DNA. TCRdb, rather than the study authors, made the V and J calls. A total of nearly 800,000 distinct CDR3 sequences appear in this sample, 56% of them only once. The ten largest clones add up to approximately 24% of the sample.

On this clonotype: The target of this receptor is not known. No much larger clonotype is one base removed from it; base qualities were not supplied.

This receptor was identified in a man aged 35 to 55 in good health. Sequenced sample: blood. The rearrangement joined TRBV15 to TRBJ2-3; TRBD2 might be the D gene, on 5 matching bases. The nucleotide sequence is TGTGCCACCAGCAGAGCAGCGGTCAATCCCGATACGCAGTATTTT. Its protein reads: CATSRAAVNPDTQYF.